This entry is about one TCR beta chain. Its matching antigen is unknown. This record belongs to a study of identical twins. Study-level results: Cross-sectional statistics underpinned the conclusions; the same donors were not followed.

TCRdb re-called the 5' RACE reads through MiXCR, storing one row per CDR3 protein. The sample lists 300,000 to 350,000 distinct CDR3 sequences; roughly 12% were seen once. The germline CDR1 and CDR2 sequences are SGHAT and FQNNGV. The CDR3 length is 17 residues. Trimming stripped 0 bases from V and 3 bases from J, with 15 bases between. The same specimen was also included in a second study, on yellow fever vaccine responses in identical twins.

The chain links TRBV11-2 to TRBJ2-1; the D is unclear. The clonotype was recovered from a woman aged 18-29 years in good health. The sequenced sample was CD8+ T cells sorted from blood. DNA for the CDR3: TGTGCCAGCAGCTTAGATCGCGGCTACCTCTACTACAATGAGCAGTTCTTC. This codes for CASSLDRGYLYYNEQFF.